A selection of T cell receptor beta chains follows, all from one sample in a study of PD-L1 blockade in urothelial cancer. Clones were read by immunoSEQ multiplex PCR, and TCRdb kept only the in-frame ones, dropping some. The data hold more than 50,000 clones, with over 70% observed a single time. Sequencing was performed on PBMCs, taken around atezolizumab (anti-PD-L1) treatment. The receptors stem from a man in his sixties or seventies with urothelial cancer. Both conserved end residues are part of each CDR3. The order of the fields is clone size, V gene, D gene, J gene, CDR3 protein, CDR3 DNA. D genes are given only for firm matches. Some rows have no size entry. The others give once, few or many, or a class for an expanded clone.

few,TRBV9,TRBD1,TRBJ1-2,CASSGGQGTHYGYTF,TGTGCCAGCAGCGGCGGACAGGGGACCCACTATGGCTACACCTTC
NA,TRBV19,TRBD2,TRBJ2-1,CASSLPGRGNEQFF,TGTGCCAGTAGCCTCCCAGGGAGGGGTAATGAGCAGTTCTTC
few,TRBV4-2,NA,TRBJ1-5,CASSRGGDQPQHF,TGTGCCAGCTCCCGGGGGGGGGATCAGCCCCAGCATTTT
NA,TRBV18,TRBD1,TRBJ1-1,CASSPRQGGTEAFF,TGTGCCAGCTCACCACGACAGGGGGGAACTGAAGCTTTCTTT
NA,TRBV5-4,NA,TRBJ1-3,CASSLGSPSGNTIYF,TGTGCCAGCAGCTTGGGAAGCCCGTCTGGAAACACCATATATTTT
NA,TRBV5-1,TRBD1,TRBJ2-1,CASSLDGTEYNEQFF,TGCGCCAGCAGCTTGGACGGGACAGAATACAATGAGCAGTTCTTC
NA,TRBV9,NA,TRBJ2-1,CASSVGADEQFF,TGTGCCAGCAGCGTAGGAGCTGATGAGCAGTTCTTC
NA,TRBV5-1,TRBD2,TRBJ2-3,CASSLAGAGGPDTQYF,TGCGCCAGCAGCTTGGCCGGGGCGGGAGGCCCAGATACGCAGTATTTT
NA,TRBV28,NA,TRBJ1-5,CASSSGTPMGNQPQHF,TGTGCCAGCAGTAGTGGGACACCGATGGGCAATCAGCCCCAGCATTTT
once,TRBV9,NA,TRBJ2-1,CASSVEVGGSYNEQFF,TGTGCCAGCAGCGTTGAGGTGGGGGGCTCCTACAATGAGCAGTTCTTC
NA,TRBV6-5,TRBD1,TRBJ2-7,CASSGTGRDYEQYF,TGTGCCAGCAGTGGGACAGGGAGAGACTACGAGCAGTACTTC
few,TRBV11-1,NA,TRBJ2-5,CASSERVETQYF,TGTGCCAGCAGCGAGAGAGTGGAGACCCAGTACTTC
NA,TRBV25-1,TRBD1,TRBJ2-1,CASTGPGTGVYNEQFF,TGTGCCAGCACGGGACCCGGGACAGGCGTTTACAATGAGCAGTTCTTC
NA,TRBV5-6,NA,TRBJ1-5,CASSLLRGTGVGQPQHF,TGTGCCAGCAGCTTGTTACGGGGCACGGGAGTAGGTCAGCCCCAGCATTTT
once,TRBV14,TRBD2,TRBJ2-1,CASSQSTGLAYEQFF,TGTGCCAGCAGCCAATCAACCGGACTAGCCTATGAGCAGTTCTTC
NA,TRBV5-5,NA,TRBJ1-2,CASSVVGGARRGYTF,TGTGCCAGCAGCGTCGTTGGGGGCGCCCGGAGGGGCTACACCTTC
NA,TRBV6-5,NA,TRBJ1-5,CASRRTYSNQPQHF,TGTGCCAGCAGGCGAACGTATAGCAATCAGCCCCAGCATTTT
NA,TRBV5-1,TRBD2,TRBJ2-3,CASSLAGLGGTDTQYF,TGCGCCAGCAGCTTGGCGGGACTAGGCGGGACAGATACGCAGTATTTT
once,TRBV19,TRBD1,TRBJ2-7,CASTPDRGRAFHEQYF,TGTGCCAGTACCCCGGACAGGGGGCGAGCCTTCCACGAGCAGTACTTC
NA,TRBV19,TRBD1,TRBJ2-1,CASGGQGPRVEQFF,TGTGCCAGTGGGGGACAGGGTCCTCGAGTTGAGCAGTTCTTC